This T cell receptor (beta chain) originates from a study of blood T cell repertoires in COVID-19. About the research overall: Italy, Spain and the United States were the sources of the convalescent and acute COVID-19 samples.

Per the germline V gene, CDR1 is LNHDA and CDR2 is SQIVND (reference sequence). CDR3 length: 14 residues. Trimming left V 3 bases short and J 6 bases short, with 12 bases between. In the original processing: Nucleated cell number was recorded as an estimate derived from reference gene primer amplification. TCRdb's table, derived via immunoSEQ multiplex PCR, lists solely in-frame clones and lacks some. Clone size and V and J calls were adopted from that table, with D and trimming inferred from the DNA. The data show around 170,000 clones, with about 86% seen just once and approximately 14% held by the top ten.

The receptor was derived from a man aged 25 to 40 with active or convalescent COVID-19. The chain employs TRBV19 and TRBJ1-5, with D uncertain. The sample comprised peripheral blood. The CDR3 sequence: CASSMNGAGQPQHF. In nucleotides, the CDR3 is TGTGCCAGTAGTATGAACGGAGCGGGTCAGCCCCAGCATTTT.